These 2 T cell receptor beta chains were sequenced from one sample in a study of shared clonotypes between healthy human individuals. Here immunoSEQ multiplex PCR was the method, and the copy in TCRdb shows in-frame clones only, minus some. The sample consists of about 2.5 million clones, approximately 90% of them appearing once. The sample comprised naive CD4+ T cells from PBMCs. Subset of the sample: CD45RA+ positively selected. These receptor sequences come from a man younger than 35 in good health. Some clones in this sample may be carry-over from other donors' samples.

The gene calls are TRBV7-8 and TRBJ2-7, with D possibly being TRBD1 or TRBD2 (5 bases each). Trimming took off 1 base at V and 9 bases at J, with 16 bases between the two ends. Germline assignment: CDR1 SGHVS and CDR2 FQNEAQ. The CDR3 runs 14 residues. CDR3 region: CASSLVGTDLGQYF. CDR3 nucleotide sequence: TGTGCCAGCAGCTTAGTCGGGACCGACCTTGGGCAGTACTTC.

The chain links TRBV28 to TRBJ1-4, with D possibly TRBD1 on 6 matching bases. The germline V gene encodes CDR1 MDHEN and CDR2 SYDVKM. The CDR3 is 16 amino acids. V was pared by 5 bases and J by 6 bases, with 19 bases between. The CDR3 is CASSTSQGIGHEKLFF. DNA for the CDR3: TGTGCCAGCAGTACCTCACAGGGAATCGGGCATGAAAAACTGTTTTTT.